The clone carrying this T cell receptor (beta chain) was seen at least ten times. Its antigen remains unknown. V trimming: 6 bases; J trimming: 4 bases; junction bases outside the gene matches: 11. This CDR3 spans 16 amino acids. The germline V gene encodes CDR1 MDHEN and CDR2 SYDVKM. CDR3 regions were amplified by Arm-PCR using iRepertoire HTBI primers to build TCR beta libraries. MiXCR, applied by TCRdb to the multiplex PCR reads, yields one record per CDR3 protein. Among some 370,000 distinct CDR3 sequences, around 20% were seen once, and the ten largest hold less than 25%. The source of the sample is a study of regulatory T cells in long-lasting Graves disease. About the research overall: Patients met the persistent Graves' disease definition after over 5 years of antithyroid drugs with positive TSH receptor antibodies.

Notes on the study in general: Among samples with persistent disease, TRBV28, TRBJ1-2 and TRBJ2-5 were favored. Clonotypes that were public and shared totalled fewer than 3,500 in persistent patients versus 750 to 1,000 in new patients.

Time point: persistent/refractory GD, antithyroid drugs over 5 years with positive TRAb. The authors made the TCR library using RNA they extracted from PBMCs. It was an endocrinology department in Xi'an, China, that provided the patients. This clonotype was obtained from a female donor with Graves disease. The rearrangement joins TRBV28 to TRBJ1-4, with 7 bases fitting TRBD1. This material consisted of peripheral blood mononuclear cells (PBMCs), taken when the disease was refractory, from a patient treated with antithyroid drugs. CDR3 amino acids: CASSLRDGTVNEKLFF. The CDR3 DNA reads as TGTGCCAGCAGCTTAAGGGACGGGACAGTTAATGAAAAACTGTTTTTT.